The present entry profiles one T cell receptor (beta chain) with its context. The source of the sample is a study of identical twins. TCRdb independently ran MiXCR on the 5' RACE reads; one entry per CDR3 protein. The table lists some 630,000 distinct CDR3 sequences, around 7.5% of them singletons. There are 14 residues in the CDR3. V was clipped by 2 bases and J by 4 bases, with 12 bases between them. Germline assignment: CDR1 MNHEY and CDR2 SVGEGT. The same data also contributed to another study, on yellow fever vaccine responses in identical twins.

The sample taken for sequencing was PBMCs. The chain couples TRBV6-2 or TRBV6-3 to TRBJ2-7, with D possibly matching TRBD1 (5 bases). This receptor was obtained from a young woman in good health. The CDR3 reads CASSYQGMVYEQYF. The CDR3 region has the DNA TGTGCCAGCAGTTACCAGGGTATGGTATACGAGCAGTACTTC.